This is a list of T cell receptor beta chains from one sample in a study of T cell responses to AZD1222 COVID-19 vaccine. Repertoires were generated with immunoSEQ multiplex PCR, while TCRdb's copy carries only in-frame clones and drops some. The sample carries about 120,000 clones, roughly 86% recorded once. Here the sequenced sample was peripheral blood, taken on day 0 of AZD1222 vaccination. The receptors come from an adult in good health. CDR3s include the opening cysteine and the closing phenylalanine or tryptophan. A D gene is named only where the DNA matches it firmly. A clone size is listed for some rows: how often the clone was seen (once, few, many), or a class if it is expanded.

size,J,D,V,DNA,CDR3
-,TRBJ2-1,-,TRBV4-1,TGCGCCAGCAGCCCGGGACGCACCAATGAGCAGTTCTTC,CASSPGRTNEQFF
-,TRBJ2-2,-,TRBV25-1,TGTGCCAGCGGGTTTAAGGACACCTTCACCGGGGAGCTGTTTTTT,CASGFKDTFTGELFF
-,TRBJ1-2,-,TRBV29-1,TGCAGCGTTGAAGGCAGGGGCGACTATGGCTACACCTTC,CSVEGRGDYGYTF
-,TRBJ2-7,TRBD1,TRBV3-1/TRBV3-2,TGTGCCAGCAGCCTCGGACAGGGCGCCTACGAGCAGTACTTC,CASSLGQGAYEQYF
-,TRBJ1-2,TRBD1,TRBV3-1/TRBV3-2,TGTGCCAGCAGCCAAGAATTCGAAGGGGGCGCGATCAATGGCTACACCTTC,CASSQEFEGGAINGYTF
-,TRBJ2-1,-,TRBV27,TGTGCCAGCAGTTTATCTGGCTCCTCCTACAATGAGCAGTTCTTC,CASSLSGSSYNEQFF
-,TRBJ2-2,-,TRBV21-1,TGTGCCAGCAGCCCTATAGGGACTAGCGGGAGTTTCGGGGACAACACCGGGGAGCTGTTTTTT,CASSPIGTSGSFGDNTGELFF
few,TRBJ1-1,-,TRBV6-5,TGTGCCAGCAGTTACTCCTTGGGGAGCCTTGAAGCTTTCTTT,CASSYSLGSLEAFF
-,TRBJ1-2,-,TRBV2,TGTGCCAGCAGGGAGGAAACTAACTATGGCTACACCTTC,CASREETNYGYTF
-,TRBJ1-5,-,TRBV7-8,TGTGCCAGCAGCTTAGCGATTAGTGTTTTTGAGCCCCAGCATTTT,CASSLAISVFEPQHF
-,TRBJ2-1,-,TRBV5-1,TGCGCCAGCAGCTTGGCCATGCGGGGCCGGGGAGATGAGCAGTTCTTC,CASSLAMRGRGDEQFF
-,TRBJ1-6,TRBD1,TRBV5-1,TGCGCCAGCAGCCTTAAGACAGGGGCCGATTCACCCCTCCACTTT,CASSLKTGADSPLHF
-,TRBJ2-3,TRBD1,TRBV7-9,TGTGCCAGCAGCTTAGCAGCAGGGGGTCCGACAGATACGCAGTATTTT,CASSLAAGGPTDTQYF
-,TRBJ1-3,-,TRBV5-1,TGCGCCAGCAGCGCAGACAGCCGAGGAAACACCATATATTTT,CASSADSRGNTIYF
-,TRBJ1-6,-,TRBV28,TGTGCCAGCAGTTTCGTACAGATGAATTCACCCCTCCACTTT,CASSFVQMNSPLHF
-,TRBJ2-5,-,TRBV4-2,TGTGCCAGCAGCCAAGTATCAGGGAGCCGAGAGACCCAGTACTTC,CASSQVSGSRETQYF
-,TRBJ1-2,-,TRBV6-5,TGTGCCAGCAACCTCGGACACGGATATGGCTACACCTTC,CASNLGHGYGYTF
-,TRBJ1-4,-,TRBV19,TGTGCCAGTAGTATAACGAGGGCAGGGCGGGAAAAACTGTTTTTT,CASSITRAGREKLFF
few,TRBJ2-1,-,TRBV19,TGTGCCAGTAGTACGGGCAGGGCCGAGCAGTTCTTC,CASSTGRAEQFF
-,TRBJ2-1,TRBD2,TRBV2,TGTGCCAGTCAGAGAGGGACTATCTGGTTCTTC,CASQRGTIWFF
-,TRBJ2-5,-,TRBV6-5,TGTGCCAGCCACCCCGCGGGCAGGCAACAAGAGACCCAGTACTTC,CASHPAGRQQETQYF
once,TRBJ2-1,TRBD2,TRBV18,TGTGCCAGCTCACAAAGGGGTGGACTAGCGGCCCCACTTTACAATGAGCAGTTCTTC,CASSQRGGLAAPLYNEQFF
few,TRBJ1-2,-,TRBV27,TGTGCCAGCAGTTCGAGCCCCGGGGCCGGGGAACTATATGGCTACACCTTC,CASSSSPGAGELYGYTF
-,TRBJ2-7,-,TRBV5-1,TGCGCCAGCAGCTTGGAGTCGTCAGGGTACGAGCAGTACTTC,CASSLESSGYEQYF
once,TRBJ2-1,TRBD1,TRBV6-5,TGTGCCAGCAGAACCGGGACAGAATCCTACAATGAGCAGTTCTTC,CASRTGTESYNEQFF
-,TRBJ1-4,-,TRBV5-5,TGTGCCAGCAGCTTGGTGCCGACGAGGGGGAAACTGTTTTTT,CASSLVPTRGKLFF
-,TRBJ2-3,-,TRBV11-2,TGTGCCAGCAGCCCCGAACCGGGTACGCAGTATTTT,CASSPEPGTQYF
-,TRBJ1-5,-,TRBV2,TGTGCCAGCAGTGTGGGGGGCAGACAGCCCCAGCATTTT,CASSVGGRQPQHF
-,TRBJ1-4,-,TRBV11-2,TGTGCCAGCAGCTTAATGACAGCAACTAATGAAAAACTGTTTTTT,CASSLMTATNEKLFF
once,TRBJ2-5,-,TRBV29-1,TGCAGCGTTGAAGATATGGACGACCAAGAGACCCAGTACTTC,CSVEDMDDQETQYF
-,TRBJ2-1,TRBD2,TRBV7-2,TGTGCCAGCAGCCCAGGGGCCTCCGGGGGGGGTCGTCAGCAGTTCTTC,CASSPGASGGGRQQFF
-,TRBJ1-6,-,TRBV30,TGTGCCTGCGAAGTCAGCTATAATTCACCCCTCCACTTT,CACEVSYNSPLHF
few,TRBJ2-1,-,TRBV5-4,TGTGCCAGCAGCTTGCGTGGACAACAGTTCTTC,CASSLRGQQFF
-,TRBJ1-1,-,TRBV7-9,TGTGCCAGCAGCTTAGGCCCAAGGGGGGGAACTGAAGCTTTCTTT,CASSLGPRGGTEAFF
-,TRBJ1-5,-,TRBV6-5,TGTGCCAGCAGGGACCGGGGTAACCAGCCCCAGCATTTT,CASRDRGNQPQHF
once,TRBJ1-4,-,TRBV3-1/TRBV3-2,TGTGCCAGCAGCCAAGGGGGGGGCATTAATGAAAAACTGTTTTTT,CASSQGGGINEKLFF
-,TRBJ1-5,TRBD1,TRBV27,TGTGCCAGCAAAGACAGGGGGTTCCTTAGCAATCAGCCCCAGCATTTT,CASKDRGFLSNQPQHF
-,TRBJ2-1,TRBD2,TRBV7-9,TGTGCCAGCAGCTCCCGGGCGGGAGAAGTCTACAATGAGCAGTTCTTC,CASSSRAGEVYNEQFF
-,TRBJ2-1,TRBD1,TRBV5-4,TGTGCCAGCAGCTTGAACGACAGGGGGCGGGCCAATGAGCAGTTCTTC,CASSLNDRGRANEQFF
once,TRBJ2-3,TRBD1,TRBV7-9,TGTGCCAGCAGCTCAGGGACAGGGGATTCATGGGATACGCAGTATTTT,CASSSGTGDSWDTQYF
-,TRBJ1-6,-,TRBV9,TGTGCCAGCAGCCGACCCAGTGGGAATAATTCACCCCTCCACTTT,CASSRPSGNNSPLHF
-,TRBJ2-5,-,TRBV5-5,TGTGCCAGCAGCTTGGTTTGGGCGGACCAAGAGACCCAGTACTTC,CASSLVWADQETQYF
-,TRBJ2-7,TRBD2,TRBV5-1,TGCGCCAGCAACTCCGGGACTAGCGGGCCTTACGAGCAGTACTTC,CASNSGTSGPYEQYF
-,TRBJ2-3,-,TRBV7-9,TGTGCCAGCAGCGACGTTCTAGGATCCACAGATACGCAGTATTTT,CASSDVLGSTDTQYF
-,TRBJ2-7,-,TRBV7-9,TGTGCCAGCAGCTTAGTAGGGAGATCCTACGAGCAGTACTTC,CASSLVGRSYEQYF
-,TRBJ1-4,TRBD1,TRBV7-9,TGTGCCAGCAGCTCGAGGACAGGGGACGAAAAACTGTTTTTT,CASSSRTGDEKLFF
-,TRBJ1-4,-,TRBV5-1,TGCGCCAGCAGCTTGGGGACAGCTAATGAAAAACTGTTTTTT,CASSLGTANEKLFF
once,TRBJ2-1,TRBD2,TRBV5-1,TGCGCCAGCAGCCGAAGCGGGGCCTACAATGAGCAGTTCTTC,CASSRSGAYNEQFF
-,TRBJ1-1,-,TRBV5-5,TGTGCCAGCAGCCTACTCCCGGCAGGGATGAACACTGAAGCTTTCTTT,CASSLLPAGMNTEAFF
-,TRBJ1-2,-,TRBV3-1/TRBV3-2,TGTGCCAGCAGCCATGAGTCGCGCGGGGACTATGGCTACACCTTC,CASSHESRGDYGYTF
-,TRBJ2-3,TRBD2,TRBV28,TGTGCCAGCAGTCAACTAGCGGGGCGTGCGACAGATACGCAGTATTTT,CASSQLAGRATDTQYF
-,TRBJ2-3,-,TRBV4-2,TGTGCCAGCAGCCAAGCCGGGACACCTACTAGCACAGATACGCAGTATTTT,CASSQAGTPTSTDTQYF
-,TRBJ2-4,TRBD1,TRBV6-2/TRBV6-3,TGTGCCAGCAGTTACGACAGGGGAACGACGAACATTCAGTACTTC,CASSYDRGTTNIQYF
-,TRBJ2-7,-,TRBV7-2,TGTGCCAGCAGCTTCTATACGGGGACTGGATACGAGCAGTACTTC,CASSFYTGTGYEQYF
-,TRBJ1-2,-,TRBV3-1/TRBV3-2,TGTGCCAGCAGCCTCGCAGGGGCCGGCTACACCTTC,CASSLAGAGYTF
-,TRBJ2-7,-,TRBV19,TGTGCCAGTAGCGGGGACTCCTACGAGCAGTACTTC,CASSGDSYEQYF
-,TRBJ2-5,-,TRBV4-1,TGCGCCAGCAGCCAAGTTCTTCTTACCGGGAAGGCCCAGTACTTC,CASSQVLLTGKAQYF
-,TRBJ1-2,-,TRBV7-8,TGTGCCAGCAGCGACCGGATAGCTAACTATGGCTACACCTTC,CASSDRIANYGYTF
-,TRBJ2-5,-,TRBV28,TGTGCCAGCAGTCCCTTAGCGGGGACAGTTCGAGAGACCCAGTACTTC,CASSPLAGTVRETQYF
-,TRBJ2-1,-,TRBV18,TGTGCCAGCTCACCACCCTCGAGGGTCAATGAGCAGTTCTTC,CASSPPSRVNEQFF